A single T cell receptor (beta chain) is shown here with its context. Its antigen is still unknown. Use of 60 Vbeta and 13 Jbeta primers characterized the PCR. Assay: immunoSEQ multiplex PCR; the TCRdb copy retains only in-frame clones and omits some. The profile shows 250,000 to 350,000 clones, roughly 80% of them singletons. This entry comes from a study of cytomegalovirus exposure and HLA in healthy donors. General study results and limits: It was reported in a later analysis that an Asian-associated ancestry cluster showed fewer N-insertions than the roughly 620-donor mean. Later work found most CMV-associated TCR beta chains apparently HLA-restricted.

Trimming cost V 4 bases and J 3 bases; bases outside gene matches: 9. CDR1 is GTSNPN, CDR2 SVGIG, per germline (reference sequence). The CDR3 length is 16 residues. The sequencing input was PBMCs. The TCR sequence derives from a girl aged 2-15 years in good health and CMV-seronegative. The chain uses TRBV30 and TRBJ2-1; 10 bases match TRBD2. The CDR3 coding sequence is TGTGCCTGGAATCCCGGGCTAGCGGGAGACTACAATGAGCAGTTCTTC. It translates to CAWNPGLAGDYNEQFF.